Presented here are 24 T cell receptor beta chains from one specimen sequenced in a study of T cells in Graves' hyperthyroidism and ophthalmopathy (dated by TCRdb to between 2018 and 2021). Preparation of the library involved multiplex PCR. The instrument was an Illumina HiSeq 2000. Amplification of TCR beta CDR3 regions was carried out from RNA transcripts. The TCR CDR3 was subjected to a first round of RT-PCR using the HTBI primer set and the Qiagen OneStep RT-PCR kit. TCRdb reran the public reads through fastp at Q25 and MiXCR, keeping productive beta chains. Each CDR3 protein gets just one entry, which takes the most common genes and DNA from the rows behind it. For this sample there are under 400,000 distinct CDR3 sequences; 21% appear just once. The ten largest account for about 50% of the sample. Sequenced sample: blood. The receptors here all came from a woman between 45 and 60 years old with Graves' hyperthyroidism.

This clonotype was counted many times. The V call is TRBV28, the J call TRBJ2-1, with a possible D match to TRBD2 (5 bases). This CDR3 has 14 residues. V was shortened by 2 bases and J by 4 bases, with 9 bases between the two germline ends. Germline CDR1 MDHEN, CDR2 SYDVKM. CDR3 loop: CASSLTGKYNEQFF. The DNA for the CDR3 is TGTGCCAGCAGTTTAACCGGGAAGTACAATGAGCAGTTCTTC.

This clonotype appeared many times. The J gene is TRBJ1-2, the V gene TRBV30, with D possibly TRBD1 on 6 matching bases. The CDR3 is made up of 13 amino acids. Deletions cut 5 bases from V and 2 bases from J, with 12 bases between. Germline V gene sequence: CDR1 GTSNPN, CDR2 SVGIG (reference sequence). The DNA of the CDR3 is TGTGCCTGGGCTCAGGACAGAAACTATGGCTACACCTTC. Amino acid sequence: CAWAQDRNYGYTF.

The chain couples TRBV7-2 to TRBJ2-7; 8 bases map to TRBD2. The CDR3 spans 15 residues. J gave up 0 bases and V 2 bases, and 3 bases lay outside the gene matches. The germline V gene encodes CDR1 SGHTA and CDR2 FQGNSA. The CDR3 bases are TGTGCCAGCAGCTTAATGCGGGAGGACTCCTACGAGCAGTACTTC. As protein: CASSLMREDSYEQYF.

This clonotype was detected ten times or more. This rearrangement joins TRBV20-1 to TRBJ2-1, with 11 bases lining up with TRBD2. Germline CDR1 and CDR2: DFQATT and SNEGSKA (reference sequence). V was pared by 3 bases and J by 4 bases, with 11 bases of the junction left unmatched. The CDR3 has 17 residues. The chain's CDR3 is CSASPLASGGTYNEQFF. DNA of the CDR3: TGCAGTGCTAGCCCACTGGCTAGCGGGGGGACATACAATGAGCAGTTCTTC.

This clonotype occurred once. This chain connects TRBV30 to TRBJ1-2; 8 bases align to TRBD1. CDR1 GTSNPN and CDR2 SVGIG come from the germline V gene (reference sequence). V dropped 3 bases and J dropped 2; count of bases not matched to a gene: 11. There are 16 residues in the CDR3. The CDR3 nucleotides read TGTGCCTGGAGCGGACAGGGAACGAGCATCAACTATGGCTACACCTTC. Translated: CAWSGQGTSINYGYTF.

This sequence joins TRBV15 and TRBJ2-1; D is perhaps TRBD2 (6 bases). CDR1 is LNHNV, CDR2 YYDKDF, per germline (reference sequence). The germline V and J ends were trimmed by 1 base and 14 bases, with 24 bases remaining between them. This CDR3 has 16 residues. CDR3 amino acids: CATSRVRVGSGDGEFF. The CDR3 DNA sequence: TGTGCCACCAGCAGAGTTCGAGTCGGGAGTGGGGATGGGGAGTTCTTC.

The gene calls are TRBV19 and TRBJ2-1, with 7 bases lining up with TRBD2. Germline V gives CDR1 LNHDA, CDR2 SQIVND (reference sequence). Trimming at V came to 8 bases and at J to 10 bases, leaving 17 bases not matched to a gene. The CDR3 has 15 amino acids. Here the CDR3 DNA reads TGTGCCAGTCTCAACCGAAGGGGCGGGAGTTGGGAGCAGTTCTTC. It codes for CASLNRRGGSWEQFF. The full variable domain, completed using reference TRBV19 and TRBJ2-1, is DGGITQSPKYLFRKEGQNVTLSCEQNLNHDAMYWYRQDPGQGLRLIYYSQIVNDFQKGDIAEGYSVSREKKESFPLTVTSAQKNPTAFYLCASLNRRGGSWEQFFGPGTRLTVL.

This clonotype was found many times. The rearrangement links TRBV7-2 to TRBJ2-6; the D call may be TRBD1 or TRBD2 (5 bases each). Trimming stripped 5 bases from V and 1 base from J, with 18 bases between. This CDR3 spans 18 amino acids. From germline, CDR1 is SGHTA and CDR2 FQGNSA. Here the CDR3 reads CASSARARGESGANVLTF. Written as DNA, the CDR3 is TGTGCCAGCAGCGCCCGGGCCCGAGGGGAATCTGGGGCCAACGTCCTGACTTTC.

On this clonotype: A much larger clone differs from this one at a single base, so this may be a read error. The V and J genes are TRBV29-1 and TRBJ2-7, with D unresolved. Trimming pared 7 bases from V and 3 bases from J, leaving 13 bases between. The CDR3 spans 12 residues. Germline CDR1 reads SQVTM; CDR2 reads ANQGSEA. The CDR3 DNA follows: TGCAGCGCCCTAAGAGGCGACTACGAGCAGTACTTC. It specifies CSALRGDYEQYF.

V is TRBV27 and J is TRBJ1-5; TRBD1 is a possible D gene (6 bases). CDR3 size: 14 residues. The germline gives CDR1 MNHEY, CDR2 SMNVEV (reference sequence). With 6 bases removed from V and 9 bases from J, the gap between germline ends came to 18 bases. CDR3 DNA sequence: TGTGCCAGCAGGTCCGGACAGTACCCGGGGCCCCAGCATTTT. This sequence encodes CASRSGQYPGPQHF.

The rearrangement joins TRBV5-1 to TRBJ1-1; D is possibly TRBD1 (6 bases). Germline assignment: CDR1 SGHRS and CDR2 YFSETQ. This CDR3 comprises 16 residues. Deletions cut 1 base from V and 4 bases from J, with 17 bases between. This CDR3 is CASSLSGGYSGTEAFF. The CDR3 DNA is TGCGCCAGCAGCTTGAGTGGGGGCTATTCGGGCACTGAAGCTTTCTTT.

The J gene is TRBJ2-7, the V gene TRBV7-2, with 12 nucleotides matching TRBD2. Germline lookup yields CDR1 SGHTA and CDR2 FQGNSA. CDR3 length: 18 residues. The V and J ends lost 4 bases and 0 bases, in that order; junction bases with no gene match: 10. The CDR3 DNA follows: TGTGCCAGCAGCTCCCCGGGACTAGCGGGCCGGATCTCCTACGAGCAGTACTTC. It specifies CASSSPGLAGRISYEQYF.

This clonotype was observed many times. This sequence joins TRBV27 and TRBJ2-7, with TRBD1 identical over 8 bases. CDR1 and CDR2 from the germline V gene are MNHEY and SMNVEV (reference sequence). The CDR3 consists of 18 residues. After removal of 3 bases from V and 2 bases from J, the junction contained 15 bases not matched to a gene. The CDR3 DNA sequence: TGTGCCAGCAGTTTGTCAGGGGGCATTAGCAGACAAACCTACGAGCAGTACTTC. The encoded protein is CASSLSGGISRQTYEQYF.

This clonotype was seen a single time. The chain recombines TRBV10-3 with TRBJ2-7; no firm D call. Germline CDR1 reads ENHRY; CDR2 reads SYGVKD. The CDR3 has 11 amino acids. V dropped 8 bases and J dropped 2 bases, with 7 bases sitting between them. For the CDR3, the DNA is TGTGCCATCGGGGTGGCCTACGAGCAGTACTTC. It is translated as CAIGVAYEQYF.

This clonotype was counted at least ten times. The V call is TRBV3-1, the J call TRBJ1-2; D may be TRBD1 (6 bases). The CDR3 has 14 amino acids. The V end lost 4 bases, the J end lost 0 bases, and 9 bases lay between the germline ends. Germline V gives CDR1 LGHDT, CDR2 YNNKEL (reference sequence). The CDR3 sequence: CASSRGTTNYGYTF. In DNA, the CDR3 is TGTGCCAGCAGCCGCGGGACAACTAACTATGGCTACACCTTC.

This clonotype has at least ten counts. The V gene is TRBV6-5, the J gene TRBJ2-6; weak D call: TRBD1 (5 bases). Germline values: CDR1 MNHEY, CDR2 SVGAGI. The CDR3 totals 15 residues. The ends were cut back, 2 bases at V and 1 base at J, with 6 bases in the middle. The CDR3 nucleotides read TGTGCCAGCAGTTACAGGGGATCTGGGGCCAACGTCCTGACTTTC. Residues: CASSYRGSGANVLTF.

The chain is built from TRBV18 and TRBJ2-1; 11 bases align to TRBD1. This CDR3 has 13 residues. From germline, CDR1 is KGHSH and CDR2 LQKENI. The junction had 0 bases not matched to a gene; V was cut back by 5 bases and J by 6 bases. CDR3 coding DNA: TGTGCCAGCTCAGGGACAGGGGGCAATGAGCAGTTCTTC. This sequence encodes CASSGTGGNEQFF.

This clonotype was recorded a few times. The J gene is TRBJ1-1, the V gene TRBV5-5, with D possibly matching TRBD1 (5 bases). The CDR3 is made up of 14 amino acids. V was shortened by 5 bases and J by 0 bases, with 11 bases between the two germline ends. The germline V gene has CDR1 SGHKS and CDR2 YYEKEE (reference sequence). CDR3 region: CASRFEGLNTEAFF. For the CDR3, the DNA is TGTGCCAGCAGATTTGAGGGGTTGAACACTGAAGCTTTCTTT.

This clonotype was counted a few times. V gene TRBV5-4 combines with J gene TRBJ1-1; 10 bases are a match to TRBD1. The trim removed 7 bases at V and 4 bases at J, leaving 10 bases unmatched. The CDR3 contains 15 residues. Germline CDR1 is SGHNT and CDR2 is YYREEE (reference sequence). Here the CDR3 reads CASGPGQGRSTEAFF. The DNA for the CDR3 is TGTGCCAGCGGGCCGGGACAGGGGAGGAGCACTGAAGCTTTCTTT. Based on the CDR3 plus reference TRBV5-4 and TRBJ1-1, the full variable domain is ETGVTQSPTHLIKTRGQQVTLRCSSQSGHNTVSWYQQALGQGPQFIFQYYREEENGRGNFPPRFSGLQFPNYSSELNVNALELDDSALYLCASGPGQGRSTEAFFGQGTRLTVV.

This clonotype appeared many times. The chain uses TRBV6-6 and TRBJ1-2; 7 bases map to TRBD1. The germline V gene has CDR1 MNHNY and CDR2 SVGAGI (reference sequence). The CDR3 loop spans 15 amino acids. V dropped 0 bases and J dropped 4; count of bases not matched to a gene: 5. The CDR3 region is CASSYSLGQTYGYTF. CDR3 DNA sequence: TGTGCCAGCAGTTACTCGTTGGGACAGACCTATGGCTACACCTTC.

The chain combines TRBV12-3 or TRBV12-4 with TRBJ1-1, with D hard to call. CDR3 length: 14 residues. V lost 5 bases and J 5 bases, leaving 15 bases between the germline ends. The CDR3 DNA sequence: TGTGCCAGCAGTGCTACTCATAGTTCGACTGAAGCTTTCTTT. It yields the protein CASSATHSSTEAFF.

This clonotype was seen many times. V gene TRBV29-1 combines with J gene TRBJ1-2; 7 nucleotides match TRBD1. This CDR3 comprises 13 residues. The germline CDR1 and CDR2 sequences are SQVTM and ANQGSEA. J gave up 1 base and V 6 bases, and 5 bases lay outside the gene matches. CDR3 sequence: CSVGTALNYGYTF. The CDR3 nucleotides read TGCAGCGTGGGGACAGCTCTTAACTATGGCTACACCTTC.

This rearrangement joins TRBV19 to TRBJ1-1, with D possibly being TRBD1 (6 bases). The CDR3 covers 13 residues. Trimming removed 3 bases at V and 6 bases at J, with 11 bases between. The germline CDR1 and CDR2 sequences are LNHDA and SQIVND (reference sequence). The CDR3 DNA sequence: TGTGCCAGTAGTATCGCAGGGGTGGCTGAAGCTTTCTTT. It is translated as CASSIAGVAEAFF.

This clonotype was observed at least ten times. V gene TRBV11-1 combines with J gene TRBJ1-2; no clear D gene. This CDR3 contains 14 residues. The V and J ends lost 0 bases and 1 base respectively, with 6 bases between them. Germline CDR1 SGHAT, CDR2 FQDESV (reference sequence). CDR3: CASSLATVNYGYTF. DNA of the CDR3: TGTGCCAGCAGCTTAGCTACAGTTAACTATGGCTACACCTTC. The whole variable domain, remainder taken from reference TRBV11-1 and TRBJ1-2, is EAEVAQSPRYKITEKSQAVAFWCDPISGHATLYWYRQILGQGPELLVQFQDESVVDDSQLPKDRFSAERLKGVDSTLKIQPAELGDSAMYLCASSLATVNYGYTFGSGTRLTVV.